The sample holds many counts of the clone carrying this T cell receptor (beta chain). The antigen remains unidentified. V shed 3 bases and J 1 base; nucleotides not matched to a gene: 2. The CDR3 runs 14 residues. Germline CDR1 WSHSY, CDR2 SAAADI. The CDR3 regions of TCR beta were amplified from RNA transcripts. TCR CDR3 regions were first amplified by RT-PCR with HTBI primers. Each CDR3 protein is one row after TCRdb ran MiXCR on the multiplex PCR reads. This table has 250,000 or so distinct CDR3 sequences, about 16% appearing once. These data come from a study of T cells in Graves' hyperthyroidism and ophthalmopathy. Uncontrolled infection, other autoimmune disease, pregnancy or lactation barred patients from enrollment. The PBMCs studied were ones that came from roughly 9.4 ml fresh peripheral blood. General study findings and limits: Blood also carried most thyroid clonotypes expanded above 0.001.

Sequencing was carried out using blood. The sequence was collected from a woman aged 50 to 60 with Graves' hyperthyroidism that later progressed to Graves' ophthalmopathy. The V gene is TRBV10-2, the J gene TRBJ1-1; 7 bases are shared with TRBD1. The CDR3 sequence: CASSEEGANTEAFF. The CDR3 DNA is TGCGCCAGCAGTGAAGAGGGGGCGAACACTGAAGCTTTCTTT.